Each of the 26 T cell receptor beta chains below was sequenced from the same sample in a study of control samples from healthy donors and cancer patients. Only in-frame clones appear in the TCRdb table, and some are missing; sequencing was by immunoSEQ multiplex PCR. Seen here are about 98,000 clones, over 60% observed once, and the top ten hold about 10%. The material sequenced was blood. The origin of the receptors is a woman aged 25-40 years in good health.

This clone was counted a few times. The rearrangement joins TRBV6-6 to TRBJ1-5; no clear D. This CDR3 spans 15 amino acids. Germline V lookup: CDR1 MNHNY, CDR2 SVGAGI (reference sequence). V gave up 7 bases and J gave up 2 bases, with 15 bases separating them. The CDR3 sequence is CASTTRKTGNQPQHF. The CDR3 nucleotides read TGTGCCAGCACCACCAGGAAGACGGGCAATCAGCCCCAGCATTTT.

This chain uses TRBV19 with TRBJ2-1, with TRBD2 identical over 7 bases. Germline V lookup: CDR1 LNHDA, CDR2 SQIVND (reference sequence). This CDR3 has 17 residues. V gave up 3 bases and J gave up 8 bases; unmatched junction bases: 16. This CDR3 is CASSIAGVGRERHEQFF. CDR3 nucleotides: TGTGCCAGTAGTATCGCCGGGGTTGGGCGGGAGCGGCATGAGCAGTTCTTC. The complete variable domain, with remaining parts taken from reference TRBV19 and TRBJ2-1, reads DGGITQSPKYLFRKEGQNVTLSCEQNLNHDAMYWYRQDPGQGLRLIYYSQIVNDFQKGDIAEGYSVSREKKESFPLTVTSAQKNPTAFYLCASSIAGVGRERHEQFFGPGTRLTVL.

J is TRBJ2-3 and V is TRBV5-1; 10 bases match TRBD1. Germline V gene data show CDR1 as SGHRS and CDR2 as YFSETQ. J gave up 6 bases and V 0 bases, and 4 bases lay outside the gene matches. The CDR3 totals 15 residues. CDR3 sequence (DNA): TGCGCCAGCAGCTTGGGACAGGGGGCGATCGATACGCAGTATTTT. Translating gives CASSLGQGAIDTQYF. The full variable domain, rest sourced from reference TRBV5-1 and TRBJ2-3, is KAGVTQTPRYLIKTRGQQVTLSCSPISGHRSVSWYQQTPGQGLQFLFEYFSETQRNKGNFPGRFSGRQFSNSRSEMNVSTLELGDSALYLCASSLGQGAIDTQYFGPGTRLTVL.

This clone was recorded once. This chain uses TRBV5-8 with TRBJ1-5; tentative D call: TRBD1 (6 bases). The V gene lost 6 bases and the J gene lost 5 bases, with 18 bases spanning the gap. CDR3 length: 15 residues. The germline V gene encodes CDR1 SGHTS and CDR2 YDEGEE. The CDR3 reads CASNRAGGPDQPQHF. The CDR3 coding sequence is TGTGCCAGCAACAGGGCGGGGGGCCCTGATCAGCCCCAGCATTTT.

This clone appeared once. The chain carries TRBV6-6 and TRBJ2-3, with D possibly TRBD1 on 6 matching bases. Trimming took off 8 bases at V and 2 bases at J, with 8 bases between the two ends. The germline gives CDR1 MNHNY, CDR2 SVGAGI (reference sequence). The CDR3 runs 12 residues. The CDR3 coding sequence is TGTGCCAGCGCAGGGGTCACAGATACGCAGTATTTT. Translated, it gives CASAGVTDTQYF.

DNA of the CDR3: TGCAGCGTGGTAGGACCGGGGAACACTGAAGCTTTCTTT. Protein sequence: CSVVGPGNTEAFF. The V and J genes are TRBV29-1 and TRBJ1-1, with D hard to call. This CDR3 spans 13 amino acids. Between the trimmed V and J ends, which lost 6 bases and 1 base, there was a span of 12 bases. CDR1 is SQVTM, CDR2 ANQGSEA, per germline.

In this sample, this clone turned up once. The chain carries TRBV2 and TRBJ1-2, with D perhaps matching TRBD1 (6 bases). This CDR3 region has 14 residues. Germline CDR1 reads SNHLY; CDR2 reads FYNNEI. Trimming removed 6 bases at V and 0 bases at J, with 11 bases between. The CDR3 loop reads CASRSDRANYGYTF. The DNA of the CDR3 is TGTGCCAGCAGATCGGACAGAGCTAACTATGGCTACACCTTC.

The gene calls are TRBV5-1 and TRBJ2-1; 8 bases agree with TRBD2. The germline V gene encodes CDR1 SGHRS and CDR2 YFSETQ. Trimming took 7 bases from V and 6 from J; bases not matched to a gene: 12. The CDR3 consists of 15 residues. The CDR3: CASSRGGLFSNEQFF. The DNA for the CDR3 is TGCGCCAGCTCTCGCGGGGGGCTATTCTCCAATGAGCAGTTCTTC.

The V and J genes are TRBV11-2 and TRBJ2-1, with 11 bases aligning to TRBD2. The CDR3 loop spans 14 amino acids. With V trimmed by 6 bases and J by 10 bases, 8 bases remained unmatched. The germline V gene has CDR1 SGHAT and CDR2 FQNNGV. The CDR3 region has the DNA TGTGCCAGCAGAATAGCGGGGGGGTCTGGGGAGCAGTTCTTC. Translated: CASRIAGGSGEQFF.

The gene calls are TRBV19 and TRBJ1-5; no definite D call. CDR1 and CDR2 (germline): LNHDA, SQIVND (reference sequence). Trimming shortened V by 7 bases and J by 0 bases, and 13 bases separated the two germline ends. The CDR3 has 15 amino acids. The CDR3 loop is CASTIGQHSNQPQHF. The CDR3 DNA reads TGTGCCAGTACCATAGGGCAACATAGCAATCAGCCCCAGCATTTT. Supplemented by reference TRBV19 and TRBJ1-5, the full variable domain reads DGGITQSPKYLFRKEGQNVTLSCEQNLNHDAMYWYRQDPGQGLRLIYYSQIVNDFQKGDIAEGYSVSREKKESFPLTVTSAQKNPTAFYLCASTIGQHSNQPQHFGDGTRLSIL.

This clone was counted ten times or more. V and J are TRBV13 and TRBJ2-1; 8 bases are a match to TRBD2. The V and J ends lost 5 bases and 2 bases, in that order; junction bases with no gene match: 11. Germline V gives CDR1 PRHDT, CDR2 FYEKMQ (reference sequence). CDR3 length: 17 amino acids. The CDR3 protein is CASSAPTSGDTYNEQFF. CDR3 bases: TGTGCCAGCAGCGCCCCCACTAGCGGCGATACCTACAATGAGCAGTTCTTC.

For the CDR3, the DNA is TGTGCCAGCAGCTTGGGACAGGGGACTGGCTACACCTTC. Protein: CASSLGQGTGYTF. This chain connects TRBV11-2 to TRBJ1-2; TRBD1 matches 10 bases. The CDR3 has 13 residues. Per germline, CDR1 SGHAT and CDR2 FQNNGV. V lost 3 bases and J lost 7; bases outside the gene matches: 2.

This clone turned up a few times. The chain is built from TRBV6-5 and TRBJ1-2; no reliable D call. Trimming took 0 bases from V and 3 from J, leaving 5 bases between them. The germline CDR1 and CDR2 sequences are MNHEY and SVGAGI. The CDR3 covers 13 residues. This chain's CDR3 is CASSYSWDYGYTF. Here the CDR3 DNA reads TGTGCCAGCAGTTACTCTTGGGACTATGGCTACACCTTC.

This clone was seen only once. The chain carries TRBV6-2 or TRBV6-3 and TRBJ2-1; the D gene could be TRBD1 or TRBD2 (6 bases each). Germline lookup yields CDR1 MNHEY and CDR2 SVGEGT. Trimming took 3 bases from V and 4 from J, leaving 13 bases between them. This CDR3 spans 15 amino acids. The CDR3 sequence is CASSYWGASYNEQFF. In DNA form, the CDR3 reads TGTGCCAGCAGTTATTGGGGGGCGTCGTACAATGAGCAGTTCTTC.

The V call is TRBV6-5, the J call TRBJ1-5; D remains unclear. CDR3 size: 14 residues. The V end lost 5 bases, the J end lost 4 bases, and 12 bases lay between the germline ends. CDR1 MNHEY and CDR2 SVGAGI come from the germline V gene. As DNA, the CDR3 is TGTGCCAGCAGTCGAGGACGGAATAATCAGCCCCAGCATTTT. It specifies CASSRGRNNQPQHF.

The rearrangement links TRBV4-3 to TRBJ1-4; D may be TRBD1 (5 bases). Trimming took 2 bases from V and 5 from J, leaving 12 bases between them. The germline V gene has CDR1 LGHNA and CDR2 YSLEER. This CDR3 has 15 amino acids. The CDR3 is CASSQQGVLNEKLFF. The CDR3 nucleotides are TGCGCCAGCAGCCAACAAGGGGTCTTAAATGAAAAACTGTTTTTT.

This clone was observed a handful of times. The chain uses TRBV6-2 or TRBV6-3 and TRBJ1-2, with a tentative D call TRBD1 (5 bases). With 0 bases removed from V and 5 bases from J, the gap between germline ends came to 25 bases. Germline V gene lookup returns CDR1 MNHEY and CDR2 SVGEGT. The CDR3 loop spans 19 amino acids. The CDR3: CASSYSIRVQGYPEYGYTF. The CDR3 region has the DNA TGTGCCAGCAGTTACTCGATTAGGGTCCAGGGCTATCCGGAGTATGGCTACACCTTC.

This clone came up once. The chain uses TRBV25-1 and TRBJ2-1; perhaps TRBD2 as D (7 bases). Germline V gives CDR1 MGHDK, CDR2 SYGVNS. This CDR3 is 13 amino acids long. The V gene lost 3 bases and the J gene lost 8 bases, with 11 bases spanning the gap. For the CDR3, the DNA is TGTGCCAGCAGTGAGGGGGGGCTCGATGAGCAGTTCTTC. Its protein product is CASSEGGLDEQFF.

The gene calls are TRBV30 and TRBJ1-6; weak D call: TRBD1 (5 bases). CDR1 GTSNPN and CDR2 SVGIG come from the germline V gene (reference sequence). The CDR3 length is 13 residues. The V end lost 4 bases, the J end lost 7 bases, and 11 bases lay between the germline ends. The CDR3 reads CAWKGLQNSPLHF. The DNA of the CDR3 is TGTGCCTGGAAGGGACTGCAAAATTCACCCCTCCACTTT.

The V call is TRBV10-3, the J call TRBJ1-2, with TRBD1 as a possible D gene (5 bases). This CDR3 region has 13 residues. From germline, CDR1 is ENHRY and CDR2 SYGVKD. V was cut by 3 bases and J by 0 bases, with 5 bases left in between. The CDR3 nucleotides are TGTGCCATCAGTGAAGGGGCTAACTATGGCTACACCTTC. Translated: CAISEGANYGYTF.

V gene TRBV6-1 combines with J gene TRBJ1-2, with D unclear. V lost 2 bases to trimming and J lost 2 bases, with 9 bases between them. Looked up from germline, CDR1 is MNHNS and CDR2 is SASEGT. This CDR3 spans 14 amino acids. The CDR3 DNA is TGTGCCAGCAGTGAAACGCGAGGAAACTATGGCTACACCTTC. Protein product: CASSETRGNYGYTF.

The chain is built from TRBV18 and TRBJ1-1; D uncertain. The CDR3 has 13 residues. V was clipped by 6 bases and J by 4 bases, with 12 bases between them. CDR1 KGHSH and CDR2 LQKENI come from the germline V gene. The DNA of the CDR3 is TGTGCCAGCTCCATTAAATTGGGCACTGAAGCTTTCTTT. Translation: CASSIKLGTEAFF.

The CDR3 here is CAWSVGGSEQYF. The CDR3 nucleotides are TGTGCCTGGAGTGTAGGGGGTTCCGAGCAGTACTTC. The chain carries TRBV30 and TRBJ2-7, with D maybe TRBD1 (6 bases). The germline V gene has CDR1 GTSNPN and CDR2 SVGIG (reference sequence). V was clipped by 0 bases and J by 6 bases, with 9 bases between them. There are 12 residues in the CDR3.

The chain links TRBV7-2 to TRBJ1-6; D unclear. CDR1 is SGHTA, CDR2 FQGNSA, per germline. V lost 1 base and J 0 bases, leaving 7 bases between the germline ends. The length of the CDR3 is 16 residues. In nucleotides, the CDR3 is TGTGCCAGCAGCTTAGTGTCGAGCTCCTATAATTCACCCCTCCACTTT. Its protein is CASSLVSSSYNSPLHF.

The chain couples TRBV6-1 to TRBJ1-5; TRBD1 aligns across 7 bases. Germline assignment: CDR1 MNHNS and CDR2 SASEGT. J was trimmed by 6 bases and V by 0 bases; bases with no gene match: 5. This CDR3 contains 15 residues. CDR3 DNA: TGTGCCAGCAGTGAAGCGCGAGGGGGCGGTCAGCCCCAGCATTTT. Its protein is CASSEARGGGQPQHF.

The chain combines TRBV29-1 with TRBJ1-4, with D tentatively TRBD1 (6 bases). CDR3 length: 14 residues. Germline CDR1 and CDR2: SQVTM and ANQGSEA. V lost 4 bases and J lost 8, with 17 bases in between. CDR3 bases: TGCAGCGTTGGGGACGGGGTGGGGGCCGAAAAACTGTTTTTT. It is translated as CSVGDGVGAEKLFF.